Following are 21 T cell receptor beta chains from one sample sequenced in a study of T-cell reconstitution after alpha-beta-depleted transplantation in children. Preparing the TCRbeta library involved the use of unique molecular identifiers. MiXCR was run by TCRdb on the PCR reads, yielding one entry per CDR3 protein. The table lists about 830,000 distinct CDR3 sequences, less than 20% of them singletons. The sample consisted of PBMCs, mostly from graft donor cells, taken 360 days after TCRalphabeta/CD19-depleted stem cell transplant. All receptors derive from a male patient between 5 and 17 years old who had a stem cell transplant for acute lymphoblastic leukemia, so the T cells may come from the graft donor.

The genes are TRBV5-5 and TRBJ2-1; D possibly corresponds to TRBD2 (6 bases). This CDR3 spans 16 amino acids. V lost 0 bases to trimming and J lost 6 bases, with 16 bases between them. The germline V gene encodes CDR1 SGHKS and CDR2 YYEKEE (reference sequence). This chain's CDR3 is CASSLGGWIGGNEQFF. CDR3 bases: TGTGCCAGCAGCTTGGGTGGCTGGATCGGGGGCAATGAGCAGTTCTTC.

This clonotype was observed many times. The V call is TRBV12-3 or TRBV12-4, the J call TRBJ1-4; no definite D call. Trimming left V 6 bases short and J 7 bases short, with 6 bases between. The CDR3 runs to 11 residues. CDR3 sequence: CASSSAEKLFF. Here the CDR3 DNA reads TGTGCCAGCAGCTCAGCTGAAAAACTGTTTTTT.

This clonotype was detected a few times. V usage is TRBV19 and J usage is TRBJ1-1; D remains unclear. Germline V gene lookup returns CDR1 LNHDA and CDR2 SQIVND (reference sequence). The CDR3 consists of 12 residues. Trimming removed 7 bases from V and 0 bases from J, with 6 bases in between. CDR3: CASTRMNTEAFF. CDR3 sequence (DNA): TGTGCCAGTACGAGGATGAACACTGAAGCTTTCTTT.

CDR3 nucleotides: TGTGCCAGCAGCGTAGAGTGGGAGCAGCGGGAGGGCCAAGAGACCCAGTACTTC. Residues: CASSVEWEQREGQETQYF. V usage is TRBV9 and J usage is TRBJ2-5; 10 bases map to TRBD2. V dropped 0 bases and J dropped 1; count of bases not matched to a gene: 9. The CDR3 is 18 amino acids. CDR1 is SGDLS, CDR2 YYNGEE, per germline.

This clonotype was observed a few times. This rearrangement joins TRBV10-3 to TRBJ2-7; D gene ambiguous. Germline-derived CDR1 and CDR2 are ENHRY and SYGVKD. The CDR3 runs to 12 residues. The V and J ends lost 3 bases and 9 bases respectively, with 12 bases between them. CDR3 region: CAISESSYWQYF. The CDR3 nucleotides are TGTGCCATCAGTGAAAGTTCGTATTGGCAGTACTTC.

This clonotype was detected a few times. This sequence joins TRBV20-1 and TRBJ2-7; D is perhaps TRBD2 (6 bases). V dropped 6 bases and J dropped 1 base, with 16 bases sitting between them. This CDR3 is 14 amino acids long. CDR1 DFQATT and CDR2 SNEGSKA come from the germline V gene (reference sequence). The CDR3 is CSAGGSGSSYEQYF. In nucleotides, the CDR3 is TGCAGTGCAGGAGGGAGCGGGTCTTCCTACGAGCAGTACTTC.

The table lists this clonotype with many counts. The rearrangement joins TRBV6-5 to TRBJ2-1, with TRBD2 matching over 8 bases. The CDR3 sequence is 16 residues long. With 2 bases clipped from V and 3 bases from J, the junction kept 6 bases outside the gene matches. In germline, CDR1 is MNHEY, CDR2 SVGAGI. The CDR3 here is CASSYSTSGYYNEQFF. CDR3 bases: TGTGCCAGCAGTTACAGTACTAGCGGTTACTACAATGAGCAGTTCTTC.

This clonotype came up a few times. V is TRBV7-9 and J is TRBJ1-5; TRBD1 aligns across 7 bases. Germline V CDR1 and CDR2: SEHNR, FQNEAQ (reference sequence). This CDR3 has 15 residues. The J segment lost 3 bases and the V segment lost 3 bases, leaving 5 bases of the junction unmatched. The DNA of the CDR3 is TGTGCCAGCAGCTTTACAGGGGAGACCAATCAGCCCCAGCATTTT. Protein product: CASSFTGETNQPQHF.

There are many counts of this clonotype. The CDR3 reads CASSSHGGVGVVPYEQYF. CDR3 nucleotides: TGTGCCAGCAGTTCCCATGGGGGAGTTGGGGTCGTCCCCTACGAGCAGTACTTC. V usage is TRBV12-3 or TRBV12-4 and J usage is TRBJ2-7; the D gene could be TRBD1 or TRBD2 (5 bases each). Deletions cut 4 bases from V and 2 bases from J, with 24 bases between. The CDR3 consists of 18 residues.

This clonotype showed up many times. CDR3 sequence: CASSPTWFSVVNEQFF. The CDR3 nucleotides are TGTGCCAGCAGCCCCACCTGGTTCTCGGTAGTCAATGAGCAGTTCTTC. The chain combines TRBV9 with TRBJ2-1; D remains unclear. Trimming removed 4 bases at V and 6 bases at J, with 20 bases between. Germline V gene sequence: CDR1 SGDLS, CDR2 YYNGEE. The CDR3 has 16 amino acids.

This clonotype was seen only a few times. The rearrangement uses TRBV12-3 or TRBV12-4 and TRBJ2-3; D is ambiguous. This CDR3 has 16 residues. The germline V and J ends were trimmed by 6 bases and 0 bases, with 16 bases remaining between them. The CDR3 loop is CASRNRLGYSTDTQYF. The CDR3 DNA reads TGTGCCAGCAGGAATAGACTCGGCTATAGCACAGATACGCAGTATTTT.

The sample holds a few counts of this clonotype. V and J are TRBV12-3 or TRBV12-4 and TRBJ2-3; either TRBD1 or TRBD2 may supply D (5 bases each). Trimming removed 10 bases from V and 5 bases from J, with 13 bases in between. This CDR3 is 12 amino acids long. CDR3 sequence (DNA): TGTGCCATAATGTCTGGGGGAGATACGCAGTATTTT. Translation: CAIMSGGDTQYF.

In its sample, this clonotype was seen a few times. The chain joins TRBV4-2 to TRBJ2-1; D might be TRBD2 (5 bases). The CDR3 consists of 13 residues. The V gene lost 4 bases and the J gene lost 7 bases, with 11 bases spanning the gap. CDR1 is LGHNA and CDR2 is YNFKEQ in the germline V gene. The CDR3 sequence is CASSPSGGNEQFF. CDR3 sequence (DNA): TGTGCCAGCAGCCCCTCTGGCGGGAATGAGCAGTTCTTC.

CDR3 bases: TGTGCCAGCAGCCGTACGCAGGGCACTGAAGCTTTCTTT. This encodes CASSRTQGTEAFF. V and J are TRBV7-9 and TRBJ1-1; tentatively, D is TRBD1 (5 bases). CDR1 and CDR2 from the germline V gene are SEHNR and FQNEAQ (reference sequence). This CDR3 is 13 amino acids long. Trimming stripped 5 bases from V and 4 bases from J, with 11 bases between.

In this sample, this clonotype turned up a few times. The rearrangement joins TRBV10-3 to TRBJ1-1; possibly TRBD1 for D (6 bases). The CDR3 is made up of 15 amino acids. V dropped 2 bases and J dropped 1 base, with 11 bases sitting between them. Germline V CDR1 and CDR2: ENHRY, SYGVKD. The CDR3 DNA reads as TGTGCCATCAGTGAGCCTTCGGACAGGAACACTGAAGCTTTCTTT. Its translation: CAISEPSDRNTEAFF.

The V gene is TRBV12-3 or TRBV12-4, the J gene TRBJ2-1; 7 bases map to TRBD2. The CDR3 has 15 residues. V lost 4 bases, J lost 2 bases, and 5 bases stayed unmatched. CDR3 protein: CASSWRAGPYNEQFF. The CDR3 DNA reads as TGTGCCAGCAGTTGGAGAGCGGGACCCTACAATGAGCAGTTCTTC.

The chain joins TRBV5-1 to TRBJ2-1; D remains ambiguous. Germline V gives CDR1 SGHRS, CDR2 YFSETQ. The CDR3 is 16 amino acids. Between the trimmed V and J ends, which lost 3 bases and 4 bases, there was a span of 17 bases. CDR3 sequence: CASSSLSPDVYNEQFF. The CDR3 coding sequence is TGCGCCAGCAGCTCCCTGAGCCCGGACGTTTACAATGAGCAGTTCTTC.

The chain links TRBV7-9 to TRBJ2-7; 8 positions agree with TRBD1. The CDR3 runs to 12 residues. After removal of 10 bases from V and 2 bases from J, the junction contained 4 bases not matched to a gene. From germline, CDR1 is SEHNR and CDR2 FQNEAQ (reference sequence). The CDR3 region is CATGTGTYEQYF. CDR3 DNA: TGTGCCACCGGGACAGGTACCTACGAGCAGTACTTC.

This clonotype was seen a few times. The rearrangement links TRBV5-1 to TRBJ2-2, with 11 bases matching TRBD1. The trim removed 0 bases at V and 0 bases at J, leaving 4 bases unmatched. The CDR3 is made up of 18 amino acids. In germline, CDR1 is SGHRS, CDR2 YFSETQ. CDR3 DNA: TGCGCCAGCAGCTTGGCCCTGGGACAGGGGGCGAACACCGGGGAGCTGTTTTTT. It yields the protein CASSLALGQGANTGELFF. Full variable domain (missing parts from reference TRBV5-1 and TRBJ2-2): KAGVTQTPRYLIKTRGQQVTLSCSPISGHRSVSWYQQTPGQGLQFLFEYFSETQRNKGNFPGRFSGRQFSNSRSEMNVSTLELGDSALYLCASSLALGQGANTGELFFGEGSRLTVL.

This clonotype was observed a few times. The gene calls are TRBV12-3 or TRBV12-4 and TRBJ1-2, with TRBD1 as a possible D gene (5 bases). Trimming took off 3 bases at V and 8 bases at J, with 16 bases between the two ends. CDR3 length equals 14 residues. The CDR3 bases are TGTGCCAGCAGTTTGCAAGAGAGGGGAACGGGCTACACCTTC. Encoded protein: CASSLQERGTGYTF.

This clonotype occurred many times. The V call is TRBV7-2, the J call TRBJ2-3; possible D gene TRBD2, 5 bases. This CDR3 has 16 amino acids. Trimming cost V 9 bases and J 3 bases, with 22 bases left between them. Per the germline V gene, CDR1 is SGHTA and CDR2 is FQGNSA. DNA for the CDR3: TGTGCCAGTAGCCTCCAAGGTGGGAGTGGGACAGATACGCAGTATTTT. This encodes CASSLQGGSGTDTQYF.